This entry is about one T cell receptor (beta chain). Antigen specificity is unknown. The V end was cut by 3 bases, the J end by 2 bases, with 13 bases between. Germline assignment: CDR1 SGHTA and CDR2 FQGNSA. The CDR3 covers 15 residues. The data are from a study of T cell responses to AZD1222 COVID-19 vaccine. Profiling relied on immunoSEQ multiplex PCR, and the TCRdb table lists in-frame clones only, not all of them. The sample carries roughly 200,000 clones, 80% to 95% recorded once. Study findings and constraints: Regions left unmutated in variants are reportedly the target of nearly half of spike-specific TCRs. Repertoire sampling was restricted to post-peak T cell response timepoints. The CD4 TCRs associated with vaccination extended across spike and predominated at 160-218 and 743-854.

The receptor comes from an adult who received the AZD1222 COVID-19 vaccine. The V call is TRBV7-2, the J call TRBJ1-1; a weak D match, TRBD1 (6 bases). Sequenced here: peripheral blood, sampled 28 days after the second AZD1222 dose. The CDR3 coding sequence is TGTGCCAGCAGCTTCTCGGACAGCGCCAACACTGAAGCTTTCTTT. It translates to CASSFSDSANTEAFF. The full variable domain, completed using reference TRBV7-2 and TRBJ1-1, is GAGVSQSPSNKVTEKGKDVELRCDPISGHTALYWYRQSLGQGLEFLIYFQGNSAPDKSGLPSDRFSAERTGGSVSTLTIQRTQQEDSAVYLCASSFSDSANTEAFFGQGTRLTVV.